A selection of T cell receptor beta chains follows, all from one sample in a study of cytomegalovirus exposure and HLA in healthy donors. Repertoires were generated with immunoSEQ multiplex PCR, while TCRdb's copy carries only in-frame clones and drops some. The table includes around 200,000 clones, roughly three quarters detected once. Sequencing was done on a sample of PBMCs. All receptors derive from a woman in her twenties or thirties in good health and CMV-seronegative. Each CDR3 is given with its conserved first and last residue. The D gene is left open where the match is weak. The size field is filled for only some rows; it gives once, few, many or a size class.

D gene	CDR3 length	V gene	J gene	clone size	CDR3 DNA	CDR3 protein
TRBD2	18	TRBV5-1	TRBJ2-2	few	TGCGCCAGCAGCTTGGCGGCTAGCGGGAGGGCGAACACCGGGGAGCTGTTTTTT	CASSLAASGRANTGELFF
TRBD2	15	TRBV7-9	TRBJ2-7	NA	TGTGCCAGCAGCTTTACATCGGGGGGGACCTACGAGCAGTACTTC	CASSFTSGGTYEQYF
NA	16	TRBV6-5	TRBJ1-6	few	TGTGCCAGCAGTTACACTGGGCCCTTGGGTAATTCACCCCTCCACTTT	CASSYTGPLGNSPLHF
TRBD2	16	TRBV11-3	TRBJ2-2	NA	TGTGCCAGCAGCTCCCTAGCGGGACTGAACACCGGGGAGCTGTTTTTT	CASSSLAGLNTGELFF
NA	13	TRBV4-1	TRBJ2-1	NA	TGCGCCAGCAGCCAAGTTATTTACAATGAGCAGTTCTTC	CASSQVIYNEQFF
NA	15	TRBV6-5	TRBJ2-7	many	TGTGCCAGCAGTTCCTCCCAGGGCCCGGTATACGAGCAGTACTTC	CASSSSQGPVYEQYF
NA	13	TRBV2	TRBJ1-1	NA	TGTGCCAGCAGTGATAGGGGCAACACTGAAGCTTTCTTT	CASSDRGNTEAFF
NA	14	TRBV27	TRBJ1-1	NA	TGTGCCAGCAGTACCCAGGGGATTGGCACTGAAGCTTTCTTT	CASSTQGIGTEAFF
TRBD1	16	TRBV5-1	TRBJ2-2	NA	TGCGCCAGCAGCTTGGAACAGGGGGCGCCCACCGGGGAGCTGTTTTTT	CASSLEQGAPTGELFF
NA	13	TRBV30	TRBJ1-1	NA	TGTGCCTGGACGCGGGGGCGTAACACTGAAGCTTTCTTT	CAWTRGRNTEAFF
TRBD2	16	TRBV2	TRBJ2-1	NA	TGTGCCAGCATCCAGGAGTTTGGGACTATCTACAATGAGCAGTTCTTC	CASIQEFGTIYNEQFF
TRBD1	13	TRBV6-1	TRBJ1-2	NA	TGTGCCAGCAGTTCAGGGGGACAGGAAGACTACACCTTC	CASSSGGQEDYTF
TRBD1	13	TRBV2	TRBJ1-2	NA	TGTGCCAGCAGTGACAGCAGGGGGCATGGCTACACCTTC	CASSDSRGHGYTF
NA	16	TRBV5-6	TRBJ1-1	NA	TGTGCCAGCAGGAACAAGCCAACAGGGCCGGGGACTGAAGCTTTCTTT	CASRNKPTGPGTEAFF
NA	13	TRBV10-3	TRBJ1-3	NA	TGTGCCATCATGCGGGACTCTGGAAACACCATATATTTT	CAIMRDSGNTIYF
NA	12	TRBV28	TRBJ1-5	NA	TGTGCCAGCATATCCAGCAATCAGCCCCAGCATTTT	CASISSNQPQHF
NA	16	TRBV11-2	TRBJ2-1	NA	TGTGCCAGCAGCCCCCGGGAGCGGGCGAGAAACAATGAGCAGTTCTTC	CASSPRERARNNEQFF
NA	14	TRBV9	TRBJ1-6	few	TGTGCCAGCACAATAGGGGGGGGACTTTCACCCCTCCACTTT	CASTIGGGLSPLHF
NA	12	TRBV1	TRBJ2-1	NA	TGCACCAGCAGCTCTAGCGGGAGCCCGCAGTTCTTC	CTSSSSGSPQFF
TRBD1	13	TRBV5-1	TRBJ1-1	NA	TGCGCCAGCAGACTCACAGGGGCCCCTGAAGCTTTCTTT	CASRLTGAPEAFF
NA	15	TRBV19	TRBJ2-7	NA	TGTGCCAGTAGTATAGCGGCAGGGGACTCCTACGAGCAGTACTTC	CASSIAAGDSYEQYF
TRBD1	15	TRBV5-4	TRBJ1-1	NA	TGTGCCAGCAGCCCCCCGGGACAGGGGGGGACTGAAGCTTTCTTT	CASSPPGQGGTEAFF
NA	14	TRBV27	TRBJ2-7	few	TGTGCCAGCAAGGACTTTTCTCCCCCCTACGAGCAGTACTTC	CASKDFSPPYEQYF
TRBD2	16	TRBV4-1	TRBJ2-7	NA	TGCGCCAGCAGCCGAAGCGGGGTAGTTGAATCCTACGAGCAGTACTTC	CASSRSGVVESYEQYF
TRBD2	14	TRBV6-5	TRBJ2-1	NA	TGTGCCAGCAGGAAAGCGGGAGGGGGTAATGAGCAGTTCTTC	CASRKAGGGNEQFF
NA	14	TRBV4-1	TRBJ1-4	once	TGCGCCAGCAGCCAAGAAGGGAGCGGTGAAAAACTGTTTTTT	CASSQEGSGEKLFF
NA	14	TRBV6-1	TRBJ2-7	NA	TGTGCCAGCCTAACAAGGGGGTTCAGGTACGAGCAGTACTTC	CASLTRGFRYEQYF
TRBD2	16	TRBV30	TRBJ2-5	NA	TGTGCCTGGAGTGATCGGGGACTAGCGGTACAAGAGACCCAGTACTTC	CAWSDRGLAVQETQYF
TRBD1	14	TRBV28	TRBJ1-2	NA	TGTGCCAGCAGTTTAGACAGGGTAGGGTATGGCTACACCTTC	CASSLDRVGYGYTF
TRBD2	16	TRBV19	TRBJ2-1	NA	TGTGCCAGTAGGCCTATAGCGGGTCGCTCCTACAATGAGCAGTTCTTC	CASRPIAGRSYNEQFF
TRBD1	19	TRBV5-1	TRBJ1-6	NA	TGCGCCAGCACTCCCGGAGGGGGCTTTTGGGAGTCCTATAATTCACCCCTCCACTTT	CASTPGGGFWESYNSPLHF
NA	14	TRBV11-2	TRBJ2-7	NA	TGTGCCAGCAGCTTAGCAAACAGGGAACACGAGCAGTACTTC	CASSLANREHEQYF
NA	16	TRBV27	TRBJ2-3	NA	TGTGCCAGCAGTTTATACGCGGCTTCTTACACAGATACGCAGTATTTT	CASSLYAASYTDTQYF
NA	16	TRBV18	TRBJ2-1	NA	TGTGCCAGCTCACCACAGAGTGTTCCTTCCTACAATGAGCAGTTCTTC	CASSPQSVPSYNEQFF
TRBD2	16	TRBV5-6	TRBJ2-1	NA	TGTGCCAGCAGCTGGCTGACTAGCGGGAGGGCCCTTGAGCAGTTCTTC	CASSWLTSGRALEQFF
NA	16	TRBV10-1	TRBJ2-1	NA	TGCGCCAGCAGTGACCTCGGGATCGTATCCTACAATGAGCAGTTCTTC	CASSDLGIVSYNEQFF
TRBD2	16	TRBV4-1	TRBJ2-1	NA	TGCGCCAGCAGCCGGAGCACTAGCGGGGGCCTCGGGGAGCAGTTCTTC	CASSRSTSGGLGEQFF
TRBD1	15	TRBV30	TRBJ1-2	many	TGTGCCTGGCGGGCCGGGACAGGGGGCGCTCATGGCTACACCTTC	CAWRAGTGGAHGYTF
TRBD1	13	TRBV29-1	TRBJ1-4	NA	TGCAGCGTGAGGGGGCGTTCTAATGAAAAACTGTTTTTT	CSVRGRSNEKLFF
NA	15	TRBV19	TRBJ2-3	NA	TGTGCCAGTAGCAGCCCCGGGGTAGCGAAATATACGCAGTATTTT	CASSSPGVAKYTQYF
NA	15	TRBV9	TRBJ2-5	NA	TGTGCCAGCAGCGTAGGATGGACTCCGGGAGAGACCCAGTACTTC	CASSVGWTPGETQYF
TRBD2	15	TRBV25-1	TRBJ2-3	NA	TGTGCCAGCAAGAGCGGGGGGGCCATCACAGATACGCAGTATTTT	CASKSGGAITDTQYF
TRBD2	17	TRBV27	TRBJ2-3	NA	TGTGCCAGCAGTGCAAGGACTAGCGGGGGAATCACAGATACGCAGTATTTT	CASSARTSGGITDTQYF
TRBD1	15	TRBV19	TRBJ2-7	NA	TGTGCCAGTGCTCATCTCAGAGCAGGGGGCTACGAGCAGTACTTC	CASAHLRAGGYEQYF
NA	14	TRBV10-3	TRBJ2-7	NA	TGTGCCATCAGTGCCTCGTTCGAGTCCTACGAGCAGTACTTC	CAISASFESYEQYF
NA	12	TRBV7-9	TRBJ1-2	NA	TGTGCCAGCAGCTTAGTGAGTTTTGGCTACACCTTC	CASSLVSFGYTF
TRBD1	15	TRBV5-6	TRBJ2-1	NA	TGTGCCAGCAGCCGCCGGACAGGGACGTACAATGAGCAGTTCTTC	CASSRRTGTYNEQFF
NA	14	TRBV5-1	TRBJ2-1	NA	TGCGCCAGCTTTACCGGGTCCTCCTACAATGAGCAGTTCTTC	CASFTGSSYNEQFF
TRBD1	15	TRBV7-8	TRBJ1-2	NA	TGTGCCAGCAGCTTAGAGGGACAGGGATATGATGGCTACACCTTC	CASSLEGQGYDGYTF
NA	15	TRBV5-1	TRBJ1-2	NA	TGCGCCAGCAGCTTGGATGCAGGGTATATGGGTGGCTACACCTTC	CASSLDAGYMGGYTF
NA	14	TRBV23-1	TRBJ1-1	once	TGCGCCAGCAGTCCCCTCCCCAGTTACACTGAAGCTTTCTTT	CASSPLPSYTEAFF
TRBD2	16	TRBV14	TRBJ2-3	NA	TGTGCCAGCAGCCAAGACTTAGCGGGGGGGCGCGATACGCAGTATTTT	CASSQDLAGGRDTQYF
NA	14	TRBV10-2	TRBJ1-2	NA	TGCGCCAGCAGTGAGGTAGGAGCTAACTATGGCTACACCTTC	CASSEVGANYGYTF
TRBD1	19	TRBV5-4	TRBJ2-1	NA	TGTGCCAGCAGCTTTTTCAGGTGGACAGGGAGCAGCTCCTACAATGAGCAGTTCTTC	CASSFFRWTGSSSYNEQFF
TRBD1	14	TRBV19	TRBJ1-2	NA	TGTGCCAGTAGCGGTACGACAGGGGCTTATGGCTACACCTTC	CASSGTTGAYGYTF
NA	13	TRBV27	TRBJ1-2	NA	TGTGCCAGCAGTTTTCCACAGGGAAACGGCTACACCTTC	CASSFPQGNGYTF
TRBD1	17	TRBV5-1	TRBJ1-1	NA	TGCGCCAGCAGCAAAGGACAGGGTGACGCCACGGGGACTGAAGCTTTCTTT	CASSKGQGDATGTEAFF
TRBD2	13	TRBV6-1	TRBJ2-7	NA	TGTGCCACCGACGGACTAGCGTACCACGAGCAGTACTTC	CATDGLAYHEQYF
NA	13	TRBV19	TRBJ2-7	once	TGTGCCAGTGGAAGGGGTCGGTACTCCGAGCAGTACTTC	CASGRGRYSEQYF
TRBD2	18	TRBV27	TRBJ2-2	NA	TGTGCCAGCACCTTTGGGGCGGCTGTAGCGGGGAGCACCGGGGAGCTGTTTTTT	CASTFGAAVAGSTGELFF